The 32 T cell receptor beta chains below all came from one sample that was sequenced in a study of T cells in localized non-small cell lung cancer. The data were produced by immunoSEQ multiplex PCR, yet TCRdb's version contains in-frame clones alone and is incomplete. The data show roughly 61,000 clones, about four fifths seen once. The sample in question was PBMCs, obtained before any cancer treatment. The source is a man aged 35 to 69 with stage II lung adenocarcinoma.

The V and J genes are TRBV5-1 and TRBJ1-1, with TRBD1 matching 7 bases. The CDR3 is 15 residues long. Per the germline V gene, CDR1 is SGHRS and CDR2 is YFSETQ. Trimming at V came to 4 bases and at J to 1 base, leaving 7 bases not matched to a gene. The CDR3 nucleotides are TGCGCCAGCAGCCTTCCGGGACAGCCGAACACTGAAGCTTTCTTT. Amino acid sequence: CASSLPGQPNTEAFF.

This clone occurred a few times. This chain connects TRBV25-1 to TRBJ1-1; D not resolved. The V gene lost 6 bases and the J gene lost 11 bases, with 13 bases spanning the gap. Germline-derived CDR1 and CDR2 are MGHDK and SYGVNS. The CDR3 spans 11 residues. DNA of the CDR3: TGTGCCAGCAGCCGGGGATTTGGGGCTTTCTTT. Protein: CASSRGFGAFF.

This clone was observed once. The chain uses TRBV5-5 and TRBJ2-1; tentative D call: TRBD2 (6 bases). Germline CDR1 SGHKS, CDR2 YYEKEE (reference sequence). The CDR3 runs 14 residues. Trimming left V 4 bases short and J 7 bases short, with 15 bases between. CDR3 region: CASSPRREENEQFF. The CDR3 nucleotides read TGTGCCAGCAGCCCCCGGAGGGAAGAAAATGAGCAGTTCTTC.

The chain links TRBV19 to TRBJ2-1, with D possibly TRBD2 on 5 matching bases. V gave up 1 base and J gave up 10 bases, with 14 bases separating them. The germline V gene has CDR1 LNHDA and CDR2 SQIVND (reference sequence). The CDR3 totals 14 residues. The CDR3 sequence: CASSIGQLGGEQFF. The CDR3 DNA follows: TGTGCCAGTAGTATAGGCCAACTAGGCGGAGAGCAGTTCTTC.

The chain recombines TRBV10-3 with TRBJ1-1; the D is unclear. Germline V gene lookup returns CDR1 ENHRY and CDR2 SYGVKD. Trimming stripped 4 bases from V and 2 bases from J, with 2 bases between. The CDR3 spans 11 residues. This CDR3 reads CAISGNTEAFF. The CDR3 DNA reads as TGTGCCATCAGTGGCAACACTGAAGCTTTCTTT.

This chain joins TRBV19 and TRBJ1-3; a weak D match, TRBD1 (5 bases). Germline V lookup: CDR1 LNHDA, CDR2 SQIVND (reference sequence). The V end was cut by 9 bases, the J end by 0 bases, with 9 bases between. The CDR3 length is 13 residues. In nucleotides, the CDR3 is TGTGCCAGCCAGGGCTCCTCTGGAAACACCATATATTTT. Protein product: CASQGSSGNTIYF.

The CDR3: CASSLTGELFF. CDR3 nucleotides: TGTGCCAGCAGCCTCACCGGGGAGCTGTTTTTT. This sequence joins TRBV7-2 and TRBJ2-2; D gene unclear. The germline V and J ends were trimmed by 5 bases and 4 bases, with 2 bases remaining between them. This CDR3 contains 11 residues. The germline V gene has CDR1 SGHTA and CDR2 FQGNSA. Using reference TRBV7-2 and TRBJ2-2 for the parts outside the CDR3, the full variable domain is GAGVSQSPSNKVTEKGKDVELRCDPISGHTALYWYRQSLGQGLEFLIYFQGNSAPDKSGLPSDRFSAERTGGSVSTLTIQRTQQEDSAVYLCASSLTGELFFGEGSRLTVL.

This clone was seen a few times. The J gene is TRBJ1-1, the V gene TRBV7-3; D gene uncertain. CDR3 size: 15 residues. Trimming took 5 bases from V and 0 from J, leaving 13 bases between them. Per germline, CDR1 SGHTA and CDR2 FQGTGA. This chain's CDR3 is CASSLVFGVNTEAFF. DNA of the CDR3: TGTGCCAGCAGCCTGGTGTTCGGGGTGAACACTGAAGCTTTCTTT.

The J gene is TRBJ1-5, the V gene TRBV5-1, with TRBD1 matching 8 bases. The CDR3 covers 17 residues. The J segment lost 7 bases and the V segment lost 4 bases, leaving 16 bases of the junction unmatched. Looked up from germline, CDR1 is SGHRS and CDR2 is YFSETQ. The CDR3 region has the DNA TGCGCCAGCAGCCCCGGACAGGGACTGACTCAAATACAGCCCCAGCATTTT. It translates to CASSPGQGLTQIQPQHF.

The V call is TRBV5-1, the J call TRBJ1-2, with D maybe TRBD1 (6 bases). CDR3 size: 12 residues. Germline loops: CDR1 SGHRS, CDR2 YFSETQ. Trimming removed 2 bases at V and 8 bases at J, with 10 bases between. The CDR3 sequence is CASSLQGEGYTF. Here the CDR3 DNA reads TGCGCCAGCAGCTTACAGGGTGAGGGCTACACCTTC.

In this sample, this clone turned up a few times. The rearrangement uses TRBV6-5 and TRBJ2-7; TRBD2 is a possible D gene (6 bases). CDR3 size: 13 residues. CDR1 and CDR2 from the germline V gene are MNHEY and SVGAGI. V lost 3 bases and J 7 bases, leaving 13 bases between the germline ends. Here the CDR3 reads CASSYSRDWEQYF. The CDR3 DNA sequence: TGTGCCAGCAGTTATAGCAGGGACTGGGAGCAGTACTTC.

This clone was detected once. As DNA, the CDR3 is TGTGCCAGCAGCTTGGTGACCGGAGAGACCCAGTACTTC. Amino acid sequence: CASSLVTGETQYF. The chain recombines TRBV5-4 with TRBJ2-5; D remains ambiguous. The CDR3 length is 13 residues. Looked up from germline, CDR1 is SGHNT and CDR2 is YYREEE (reference sequence). The V and J ends lost 0 bases and 4 bases respectively, with 7 bases between them.

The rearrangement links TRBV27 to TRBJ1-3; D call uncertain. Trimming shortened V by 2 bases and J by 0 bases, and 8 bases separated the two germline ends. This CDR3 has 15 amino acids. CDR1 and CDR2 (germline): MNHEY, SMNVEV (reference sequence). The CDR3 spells CASSLPYSSGNTIYF. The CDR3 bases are TGTGCCAGCAGTTTACCCTATAGCTCTGGAAACACCATATATTTT.

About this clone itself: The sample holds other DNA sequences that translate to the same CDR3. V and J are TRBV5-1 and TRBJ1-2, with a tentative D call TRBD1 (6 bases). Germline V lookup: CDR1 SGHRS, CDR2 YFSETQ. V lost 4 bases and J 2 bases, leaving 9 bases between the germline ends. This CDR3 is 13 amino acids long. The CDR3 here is CASSPDRNYGYTF. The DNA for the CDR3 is TGCGCCAGCAGCCCTGACAGGAACTATGGCTACACCTTC.

The DNA for the CDR3 is TGTGCCAGCAGCATAGTACCGGGACAGCAAGAGACCCAGTACTTC. It is translated as CASSIVPGQQETQYF. The chain carries TRBV9 and TRBJ2-5; TRBD1 aligns across 7 bases. The CDR3 has 15 amino acids. Germline CDR1 is SGDLS and CDR2 is YYNGEE. J was trimmed by 2 bases and V by 4 bases; bases with no gene match: 8.

CDR3 DNA: TGTGCCAGCAGTTTATCGGGACAGCCAGGCGCGCTTAGATCAGCTTTCTTT. Its protein product is CASSLSGQPGALRSAFF. This chain connects TRBV27 to TRBJ1-1; 7 nucleotides line up with TRBD1. CDR1 and CDR2 (germline): MNHEY, SMNVEV (reference sequence). The CDR3 has 17 residues. V dropped 0 bases and J dropped 10; count of bases not matched to a gene: 17.

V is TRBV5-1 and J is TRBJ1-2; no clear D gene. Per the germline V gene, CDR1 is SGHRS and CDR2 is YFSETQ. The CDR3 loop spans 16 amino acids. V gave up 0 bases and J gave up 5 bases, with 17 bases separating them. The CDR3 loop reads CASSLDGNFGWYGYTF. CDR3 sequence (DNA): TGCGCCAGCAGCTTGGACGGCAACTTCGGTTGGTATGGCTACACCTTC.

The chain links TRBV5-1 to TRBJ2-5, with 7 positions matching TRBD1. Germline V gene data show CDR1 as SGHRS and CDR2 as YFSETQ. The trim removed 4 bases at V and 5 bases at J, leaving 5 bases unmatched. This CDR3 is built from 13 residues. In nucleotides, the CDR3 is TGCGCCAGCAGCCGACAGGGTGAGGAGACCCAGTACTTC. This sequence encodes CASSRQGEETQYF.

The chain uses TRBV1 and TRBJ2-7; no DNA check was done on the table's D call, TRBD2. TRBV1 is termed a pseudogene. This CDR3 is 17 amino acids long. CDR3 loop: CTSSQPRRTSGSPEQYF. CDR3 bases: TGCACCAGCAGCCAGCCTCGACGGACTAGCGGGAGCCCCGAGCAGTACTTC.

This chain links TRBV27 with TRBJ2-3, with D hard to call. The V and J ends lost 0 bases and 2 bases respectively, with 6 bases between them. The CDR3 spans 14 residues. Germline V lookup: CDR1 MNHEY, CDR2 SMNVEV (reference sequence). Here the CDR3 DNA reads TGTGCCAGCAGTTTATCGACCTTCACAGATACGCAGTATTTT. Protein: CASSLSTFTDTQYF.

The CDR3: CASSTASVSSYEQYF. The CDR3 DNA reads TGCGCCAGCAGCACTGCCTCCGTGAGCTCCTACGAGCAGTACTTC. The chain employs TRBV5-1 and TRBJ2-7; no definite D call. V gave up 4 bases and J gave up 0 bases, with 14 bases separating them. CDR3 length: 15 residues. Germline-derived CDR1 and CDR2 are SGHRS and YFSETQ.

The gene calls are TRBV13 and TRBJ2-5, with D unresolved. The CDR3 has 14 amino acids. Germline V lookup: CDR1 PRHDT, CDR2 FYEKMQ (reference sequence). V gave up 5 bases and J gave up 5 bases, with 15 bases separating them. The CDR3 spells CASSLLEFGETQYF. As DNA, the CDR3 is TGTGCCAGCAGCCTCTTGGAGTTTGGGGAGACCCAGTACTTC.

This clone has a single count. The CDR3 region has the DNA TGTGCCACCAGCAGGGAAGGGGGTCGCTACGAGCAGTACTTC. Protein sequence: CATSREGGRYEQYF. This chain uses TRBV15 with TRBJ2-7; D possibly corresponds to TRBD1 (6 bases). This CDR3 region has 14 residues. V was clipped by 3 bases and J by 3 bases, with 12 bases between them. Germline values: CDR1 LNHNV, CDR2 YYDKDF (reference sequence).

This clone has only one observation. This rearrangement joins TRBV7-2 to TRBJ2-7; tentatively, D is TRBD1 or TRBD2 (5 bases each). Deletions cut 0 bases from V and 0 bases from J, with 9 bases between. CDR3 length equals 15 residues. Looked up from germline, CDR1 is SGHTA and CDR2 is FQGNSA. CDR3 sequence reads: CASSLAGTSSYEQYF. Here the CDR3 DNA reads TGTGCCAGCAGCTTAGCAGGGACCAGCTCCTACGAGCAGTACTTC.

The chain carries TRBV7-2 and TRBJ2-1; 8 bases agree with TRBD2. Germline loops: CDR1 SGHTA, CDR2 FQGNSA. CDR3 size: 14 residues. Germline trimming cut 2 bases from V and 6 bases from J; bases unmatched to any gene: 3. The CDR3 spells CASSLTGRANEQFF. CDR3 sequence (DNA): TGTGCCAGCAGCTTAACCGGGAGGGCCAATGAGCAGTTCTTC.

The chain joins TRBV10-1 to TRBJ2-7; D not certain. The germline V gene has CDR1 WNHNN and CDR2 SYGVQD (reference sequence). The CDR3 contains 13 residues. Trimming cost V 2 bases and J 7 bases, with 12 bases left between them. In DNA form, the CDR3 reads TGCGCCAGCAGTGAGCGGGTGGAAGGGGAGCAGTACTTC. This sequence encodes CASSERVEGEQYF.

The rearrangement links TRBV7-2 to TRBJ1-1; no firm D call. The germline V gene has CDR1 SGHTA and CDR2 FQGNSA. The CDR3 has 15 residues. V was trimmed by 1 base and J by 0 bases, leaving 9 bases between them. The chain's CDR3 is CASSLDPVMNTEAFF. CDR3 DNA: TGTGCCAGCAGCTTAGATCCGGTAATGAACACTGAAGCTTTCTTT.

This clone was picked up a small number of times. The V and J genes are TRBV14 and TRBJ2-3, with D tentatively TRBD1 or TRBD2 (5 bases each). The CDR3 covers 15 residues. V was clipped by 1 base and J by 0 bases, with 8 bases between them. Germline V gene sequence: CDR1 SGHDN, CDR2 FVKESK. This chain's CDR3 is CASSQVRESTDTQYF. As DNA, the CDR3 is TGTGCCAGCAGCCAAGTCAGGGAGAGCACAGATACGCAGTATTTT.

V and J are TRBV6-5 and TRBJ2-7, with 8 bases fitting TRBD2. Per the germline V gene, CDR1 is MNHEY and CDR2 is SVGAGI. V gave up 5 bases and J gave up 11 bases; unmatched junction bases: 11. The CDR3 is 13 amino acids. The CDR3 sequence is CASSKREGGLKYF. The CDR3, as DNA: TGTGCCAGCAGTAAACGGGAGGGAGGGTTGAAGTACTTC.

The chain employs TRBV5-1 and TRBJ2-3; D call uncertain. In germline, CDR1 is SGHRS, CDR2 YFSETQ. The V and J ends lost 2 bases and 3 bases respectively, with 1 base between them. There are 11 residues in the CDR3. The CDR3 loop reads CASSFTDTQYF. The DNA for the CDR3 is TGCGCCAGCAGCTTTACAGATACGCAGTATTTT.

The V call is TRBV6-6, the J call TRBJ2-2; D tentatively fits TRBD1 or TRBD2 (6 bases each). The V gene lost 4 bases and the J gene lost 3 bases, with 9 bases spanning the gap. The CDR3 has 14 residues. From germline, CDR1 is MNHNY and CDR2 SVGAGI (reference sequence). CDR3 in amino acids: CASSWRGDTGELFF. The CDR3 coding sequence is TGTGCCAGCAGTTGGAGGGGGGACACCGGGGAGCTGTTTTTT.

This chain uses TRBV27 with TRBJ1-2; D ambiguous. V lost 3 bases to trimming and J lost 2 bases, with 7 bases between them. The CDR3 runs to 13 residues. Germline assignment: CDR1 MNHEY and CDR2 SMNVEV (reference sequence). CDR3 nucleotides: TGTGCCAGCAGTTTCTCTGGAAACTATGGCTACACCTTC. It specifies CASSFSGNYGYTF.